Many counts were recorded for the clone carrying this TCR beta chain. Uncontrolled infections, other autoimmune diseases, pregnancy or lactation led to exclusion of patients. These data originate in a study of T cells in Graves' hyperthyroidism and ophthalmopathy. TCR beta CDR3 region amplification was performed from RNA transcripts. RT-PCR in the first round (using the HTBI primer set) targeted the TCR CDR3. One entry per CDR3 protein results from TCRdb running MiXCR on the multiplex PCR reads. The sample records 500,000 to 800,000 distinct CDR3 sequences, 40% to 55% being singletons. CDR1 is SQVTM, CDR2 ANQGSEA, per germline. This CDR3 region has 14 residues. V was cut by 0 bases and J by 2 bases, with 10 bases left in between.

The sequenced material came from peripheral blood or thyroid tissue (not recorded which). The chain has TRBV29-1 and TRBJ1-2; the D is unclear. The sequence derives from an adult man with Graves' disease, either hyperthyroidism or ophthalmopathy (not recorded which). Here the CDR3 reads CSVEDTPDNYGYTF. In DNA form, the CDR3 reads TGCAGCGTTGAAGATACCCCTGACAACTATGGCTACACCTTC. The variable domain in full, completed from reference TRBV29-1 and TRBJ1-2, reads SAVISQKPSRDICQRGTSLTIQCQVDSQVTMMFWYRQQPGQSLTLIATANQGSEATYESGFVIDKFPISRPNLTFSTLTVSNMSPEDSSIYLCSVEDTPDNYGYTFGSGTRLTVV.